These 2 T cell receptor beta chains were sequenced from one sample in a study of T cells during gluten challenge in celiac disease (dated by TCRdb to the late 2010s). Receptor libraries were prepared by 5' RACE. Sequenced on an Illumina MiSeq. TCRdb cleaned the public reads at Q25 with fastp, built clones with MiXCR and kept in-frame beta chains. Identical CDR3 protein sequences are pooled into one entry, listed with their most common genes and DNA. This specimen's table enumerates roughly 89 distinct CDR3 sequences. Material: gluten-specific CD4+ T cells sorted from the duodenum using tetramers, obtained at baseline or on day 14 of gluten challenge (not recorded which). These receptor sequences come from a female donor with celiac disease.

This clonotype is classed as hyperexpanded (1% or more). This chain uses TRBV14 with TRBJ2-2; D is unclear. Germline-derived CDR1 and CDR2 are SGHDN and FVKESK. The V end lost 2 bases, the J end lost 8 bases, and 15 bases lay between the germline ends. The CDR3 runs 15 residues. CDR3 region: CASSQFFYIGGELFF. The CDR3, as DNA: TGTGCCAGCAGCCAATTTTTTTACATCGGTGGGGAGCTGTTTTTT. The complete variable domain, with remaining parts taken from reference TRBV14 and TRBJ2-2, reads EAGVTQFPSHSVIEKGQTVTLRCDPISGHDNLYWYRRVMGKEIKFLLHFVKESKQDESGMPNNRFLAERTGGTYSTLKVQPAELEDSGVYFCASSQFFYIGGELFFGEGSRLTVL.

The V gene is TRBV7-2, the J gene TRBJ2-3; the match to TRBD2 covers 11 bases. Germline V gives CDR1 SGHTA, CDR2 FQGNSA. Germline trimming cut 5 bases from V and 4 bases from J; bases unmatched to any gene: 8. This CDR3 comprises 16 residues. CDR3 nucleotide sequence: TGTGCCAGCAGCATAATAGCGGGGGGGCCCCCAGATACGCAGTATTTT. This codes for CASSIIAGGPPDTQYF.